Reported below is one T cell receptor (beta chain). Its specificity is not known. Only in-frame clones appear in the TCRdb table, and some are missing; sequencing was by immunoSEQ multiplex PCR. This sample yields roughly 180,000 clones, of which approximately 92% are seen a single time; 0.8% to 1.3% belongs to the top ten. CDR1 SGHDN and CDR2 FVKESK come from the germline V gene. Trimming left V 3 bases short and J 10 bases short, with 22 bases between. The CDR3 is 16 residues long. This specimen comes from a study of T cell responses to AZD1222 COVID-19 vaccine. Whole-study findings and limits: The sample set comprised mostly white British donors with more females, and clonal diversity was possibly underestimated. Only a handful of AZD1222 recipients, six or seven in all, had baseline seropositivity. The breadth and depth of Spike-specific TCRs increased once two AZD1222 doses had been given. No repertoire was sampled before or during the peak T cell response, only after it.

The clonotype comes from an adult who received the MenACWY meningococcal vaccine as a control. Sequences were derived from peripheral blood, sampled 28 days after the second dose of the MenACWY control vaccine. V usage is TRBV14 and J usage is TRBJ1-5; perhaps TRBD1 as D (6 bases). In nucleotides, the CDR3 is TGTGCCAGCAGCCAGGAATACGGACAGTTATCAAGCCCCCAGCATTTT. Amino acids: CASSQEYGQLSSPQHF.